What follows is one T cell receptor beta chain and its context. Antigen unknown. Profiled with immunoSEQ multiplex PCR; TCRdb holds only in-frame clones, not every one. Counted here are approximately 28,000 clones, roughly nine tenths occurring once; the ten biggest clones make up around 20%. The data derive from a study of chemoradiotherapy in HPV16-positive cancers. Notes on the study in general: Only two HPV16-positive patients supplied the functional HPV-specificity definition.

The germline V and J ends were trimmed by 3 bases and 6 bases, with 12 bases remaining between them. Germline CDR1 is ENHRY and CDR2 is SYGVKD. The CDR3 length is 14 residues. Material: blood, obtained from a patient who underwent chemoradiotherapy. The chain joins TRBV10-3 to TRBJ2-1; D call uncertain. The source is a human donor with HPV-associated anogenital cancer. CDR3 loop: CAISEKAYLNEQFF. CDR3 DNA sequence: TGTGCCATCAGTGAAAAAGCGTATCTCAATGAGCAGTTCTTC.